What follows is one T cell receptor (beta chain) and its context. Its target is not known. Primers used in a second PCR of roughly 6 to 12 cycles were a sample-barcoded 5' primer and a J-beta primer mix. TCRdb ran MiXCR on the 5' RACE reads and lists one entry per CDR3 protein. The table includes 700,000 or so distinct CDR3 sequences, 22% detected once. Between the trimmed V and J ends, which lost 5 bases and 9 bases, there was a span of 15 bases. The CDR3 has 12 residues. Per germline, CDR1 SQVTM and CDR2 ANQGSEA. The donors, aged roughly 6 to 95, were healthy Caucasians from Russia. Peripheral blood, roughly 11 milliliters per donor, was collected. This sample is part of a study of blood T cells in healthy people across ages. Regarding the study as a whole: Strong correlation existed between TCR beta diversity and naive T cell percentage. Higher diversity and more naive CD4+ cells were features of long-lived donors, compared to aged donors.

This receptor was obtained from a man in his 70s in good health. The sample comprised blood. The chain carries TRBV29-1 and TRBJ2-3; D uncertain. The CDR3 reads CSVSVVGGTQYF. The DNA for the CDR3 is TGCAGCGTTTCTGTTGTGGGCGGCACGCAGTATTTT.